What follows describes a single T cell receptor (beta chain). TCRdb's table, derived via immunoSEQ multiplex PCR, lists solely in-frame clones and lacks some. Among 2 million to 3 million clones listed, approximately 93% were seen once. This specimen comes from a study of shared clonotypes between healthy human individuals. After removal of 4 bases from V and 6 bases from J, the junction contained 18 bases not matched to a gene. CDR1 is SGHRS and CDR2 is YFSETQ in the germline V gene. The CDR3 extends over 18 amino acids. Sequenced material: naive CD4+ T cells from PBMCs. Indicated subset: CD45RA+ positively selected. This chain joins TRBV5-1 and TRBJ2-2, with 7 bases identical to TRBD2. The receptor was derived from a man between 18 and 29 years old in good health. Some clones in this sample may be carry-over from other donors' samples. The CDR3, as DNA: TGCGCCAGCAGCCGGGTCGGCGGGAGCCAACGAGGGGCCGGGGAGCTGTTTTTT. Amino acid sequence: CASSRVGGSQRGAGELFF. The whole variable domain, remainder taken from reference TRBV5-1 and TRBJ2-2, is KAGVTQTPRYLIKTRGQQVTLSCSPISGHRSVSWYQQTPGQGLQFLFEYFSETQRNKGNFPGRFSGRQFSNSRSEMNVSTLELGDSALYLCASSRVGGSQRGAGELFFGEGSRLTVL.